This T cell receptor beta chain stems from a study of early T cells in non-severe SARS-CoV-2 infection. About the research overall: RNA in bulk from unsorted whole blood was sequenced, and chains were unpaired. Whole-study results and caveats: Matching with VDJdb favored anti-spike CD8 responses (missing private and CD4 specificities).

This clonotype has a count of ten or more. What it binds is unknown. J gave up 5 bases and V 3 bases, and 5 bases lay outside the gene matches. The V gene's germline CDR1 is SGHTA and CDR2 FQGNSA. This CDR3 spans 14 amino acids. Individually, cDNA molecules had unique molecular identifiers attached to them. TCRdb redid the calling of the 5' RACE reads with MiXCR, one entry per CDR3 protein. Of around 25,000 distinct CDR3 sequences detected, 2.5% to 3.5% appear once; the ten largest clones hold over 0.6%. This receptor was taken from an adult who was a healthcare worker with PCR-confirmed SARS-CoV-2 infection or an uninfected control (not recorded which). The chain combines TRBV7-2 with TRBJ2-5; TRBD2 matches at 8 bases. The sample comprised whole blood. CDR3 DNA: TGTGCCAGCAGCTTGGGGCGGGGGGCCGAGACCCAGTACTTC. Translating gives CASSLGRGAETQYF. Drawing the rest from reference TRBV7-2 and TRBJ2-5, the complete variable domain is GAGVSQSPSNKVTEKGKDVELRCDPISGHTALYWYRQSLGQGLEFLIYFQGNSAPDKSGLPSDRFSAERTGGSVSTLTIQRTQQEDSAVYLCASSLGRGAETQYFGPGTRLLVL.